The T cell receptor (beta chain) under discussion was sequenced for a study of shared T cell receptors in the human thymus. The V gene end was trimmed by 5 bases and the J gene end by 2 bases; junction bases not matched to a gene: 13. CDR1 LNHDA and CDR2 SQIVND come from the germline V gene (reference sequence). The CDR3 loop spans 19 amino acids. Clones were sequenced by immunoSEQ multiplex PCR, and TCRdb holds only the in-frame ones, with some missing. The sample lists 55,000 to 75,000 clones, about 95% occurring once. The chain combines TRBV19 with TRBJ1-5, with TRBD1 matching over 12 bases. Sequenced: thymocytes. The clonotype originates from a human donor. The CDR3 loop reads CASSFHRDRGLGGNQPQHF. The CDR3 nucleotides are TGTGCCAGTAGTTTCCACCGGGACAGGGGGCTTGGTGGCAATCAGCCCCAGCATTTT.